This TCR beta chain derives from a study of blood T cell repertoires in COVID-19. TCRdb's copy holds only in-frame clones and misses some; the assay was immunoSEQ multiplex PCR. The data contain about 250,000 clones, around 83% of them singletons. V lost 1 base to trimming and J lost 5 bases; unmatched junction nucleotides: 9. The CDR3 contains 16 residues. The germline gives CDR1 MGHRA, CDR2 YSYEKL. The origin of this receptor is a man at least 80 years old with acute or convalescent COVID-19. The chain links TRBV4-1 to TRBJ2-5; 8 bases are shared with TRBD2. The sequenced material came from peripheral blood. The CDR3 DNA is TGCGCCAGCAGCCAAGGTCCTTTAGCGGGGAGGGAGACCCAGTACTTC. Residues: CASSQGPLAGRETQYF.